This T cell receptor (beta chain) appears in the sequencing data of a study of regulatory T cells in long-lasting Graves disease. General study points: Persistent cases favored TRBV28, TRBJ1-2 and TRBJ2-5.

The time point was: newly diagnosed GD, antithyroid drugs for less than 3 months. RNA extracted from PBMCs served as the sequencing template. This clonotype was counted ten times or more. Its antigen is unidentified. The junction departs from germline at one end; a sequencing error may be responsible. The authors built TCR beta libraries using iRepertoire HTBI primers and Arm-PCR of CDR3 regions. From the multiplex PCR reads, TCRdb called clonotypes with MiXCR, one entry per CDR3 protein. The repertoire includes 400,000 to 650,000 distinct CDR3 sequences, approximately 16% of them detected once, and approximately 25% sits in the top ten. Germline lookup yields CDR1 SEHNR and CDR2 FQNEAQ (reference sequence). This CDR3 region has 11 residues. This sample also belongs to another study, concerning T cells in Graves' hyperthyroidism and ophthalmopathy. Per that study: A model built on 13 V-J features separated ophthalmopathy from stable hyperthyroidism.

The sequences come from peripheral blood mononuclear cells (PBMCs), collected at new diagnosis, from a patient treated with antithyroid drugs. This receptor was identified in a woman in her forties or fifties with Graves disease. The chain links TRBV7-9 to TRBJ1-1; D remains ambiguous. The CDR3 protein is CASSSLTPLGF. The CDR3 bases are TGTGCCAGCAGCTCCCTTACCCCCCTGGGGTTT.